This T cell receptor beta chain derives from a study of Ad26.COV2.S vaccination and SARS-CoV-2 variants. The treatment was: roughly 20 received Ad26.COV2.S at low or high dose, single or two shots; roughly 5 received placebo; per-sample allocation not given. Vaccine and placebo recipients were sampled on day 63 after the first injection. Profiling relied on immunoSEQ multiplex PCR, and the TCRdb table lists in-frame clones only, not all of them. The top ten clones hold about 1.5% of a sample with around 500,000 clones, roughly nine tenths of them seen once. The ends lost 3 bases at V and 0 bases at J; junction bases unmatched: 5. CDR3 length: 16 residues. Germline V lookup: CDR1 SGHDT, CDR2 YYEEEE.

The material sequenced was peripheral blood, taken in a trial of Ad26.COV2.S vaccine versus placebo. The source is a person aged 18 to 65 who received the Ad26.COV2.S COVID-19 vaccine or a placebo. The J gene is TRBJ1-3, the V gene TRBV5-6, with 8 bases matching TRBD1. The CDR3 region has the DNA TGTGCCAGCAGCTGGACAGGGCCCATCTCTGGAAACACCATATATTTT. This encodes CASSWTGPISGNTIYF.